The next 7 T cell receptor beta chains were all read from a single sample in a study of beta chain features in type 1 diabetes. Sequencing targeted expressed TCRB transcripts, as all isolated RNA had been reverse transcribed. Assay used: immunoSEQ multiplex PCR; TCRdb lists only in-frame clones, some missing. The sample records 450,000 to 600,000 clones, roughly 31% being singletons. The sample comprised naive CD4+ T cells from blood. The receptors here all came from a man between 18 and 35 years old in good health.

The chain employs TRBV30 and TRBJ2-1; no reliable D call. V dropped 0 bases and J dropped 14 bases, with 17 bases sitting between them. Looked up from germline, CDR1 is GTSNPN and CDR2 is SVGIG (reference sequence). This CDR3 region has 13 residues. CDR3 residues: CAWSVQIQAGEFF. The CDR3 DNA is TGTGCCTGGAGTGTACAGATCCAGGCCGGAGAGTTCTTC.

The rearrangement links TRBV7-8 to TRBJ2-7; TRBD1 or TRBD2 may be the D gene (6 bases each). Germline V gene lookup returns CDR1 SGHVS and CDR2 FQNEAQ. This CDR3 region has 15 residues. V dropped 6 bases and J dropped 2 bases, with 17 bases sitting between them. CDR3 coding DNA: TGTGCCAGCAGGCAAGGCCGGGGGCGCCCCTACGAGCAGTACTTC. It codes for CASRQGRGRPYEQYF.

This sequence joins TRBV12-2 and TRBJ2-3; the table's D call of TRBD1 was not tested on the DNA. TRBV12-2 corresponds to a pseudogene. There are 16 residues in the CDR3. The chain's CDR3 is CASRPGTGYGTDTQYF. The CDR3 region has the DNA TGTGCAAGTCGCCCCGGGACAGGGTACGGCACAGATACGCAGTATTTT.

This chain connects TRBV6-1 to TRBJ2-5; D gene uncertain. The assigned J gene may be wrong: the sequence end matches TRBJ2-7 better. Germline CDR1 MNHNS, CDR2 SASEGT. The CDR3 is 12 residues long. The CDR3 bases are TGTGCCAGCAGTGTAAGCTCCTACGAGCAGTACTTC. It codes for CASSVSSYEQYF.

This chain uses TRBV9 with TRBJ2-5; D uncertain. Germline lookup yields CDR1 SGDLS and CDR2 YYNGEE. The CDR3 runs to 14 residues. Deletions cut 0 bases from V and 3 bases from J, with 9 bases between. The CDR3 loop reads CASSVAPTEETQYF. The CDR3 DNA sequence: TGTGCCAGCAGCGTAGCCCCCACGGAAGAGACCCAGTACTTC.

The chain combines TRBV11-3 with TRBJ2-1; D ambiguous. The CDR3 consists of 13 residues. V was pared by 0 bases and J by 7 bases, with 7 bases between. The germline CDR1 and CDR2 sequences are SGHNT and YENEEA. The CDR3 DNA reads as TGTGCCAGCAGCTTAGATTGGGAAAATGAGCAGTTCTTC. It codes for CASSLDWENEQFF.

This clone was seen a few times. V is TRBV5-6 and J is TRBJ2-1; 12 nucleotides align to TRBD2. The CDR3 spans 18 residues. Per germline, CDR1 SGHDT and CDR2 YYEEEE. V shed 6 bases and J 0 bases; nucleotides not matched to a gene: 10. CDR3 residues: CASTSSSGRGSSYNEQFF. For the CDR3, the DNA is TGTGCCAGCACTTCGTCTAGCGGGAGGGGAAGCTCCTACAATGAGCAGTTCTTC.